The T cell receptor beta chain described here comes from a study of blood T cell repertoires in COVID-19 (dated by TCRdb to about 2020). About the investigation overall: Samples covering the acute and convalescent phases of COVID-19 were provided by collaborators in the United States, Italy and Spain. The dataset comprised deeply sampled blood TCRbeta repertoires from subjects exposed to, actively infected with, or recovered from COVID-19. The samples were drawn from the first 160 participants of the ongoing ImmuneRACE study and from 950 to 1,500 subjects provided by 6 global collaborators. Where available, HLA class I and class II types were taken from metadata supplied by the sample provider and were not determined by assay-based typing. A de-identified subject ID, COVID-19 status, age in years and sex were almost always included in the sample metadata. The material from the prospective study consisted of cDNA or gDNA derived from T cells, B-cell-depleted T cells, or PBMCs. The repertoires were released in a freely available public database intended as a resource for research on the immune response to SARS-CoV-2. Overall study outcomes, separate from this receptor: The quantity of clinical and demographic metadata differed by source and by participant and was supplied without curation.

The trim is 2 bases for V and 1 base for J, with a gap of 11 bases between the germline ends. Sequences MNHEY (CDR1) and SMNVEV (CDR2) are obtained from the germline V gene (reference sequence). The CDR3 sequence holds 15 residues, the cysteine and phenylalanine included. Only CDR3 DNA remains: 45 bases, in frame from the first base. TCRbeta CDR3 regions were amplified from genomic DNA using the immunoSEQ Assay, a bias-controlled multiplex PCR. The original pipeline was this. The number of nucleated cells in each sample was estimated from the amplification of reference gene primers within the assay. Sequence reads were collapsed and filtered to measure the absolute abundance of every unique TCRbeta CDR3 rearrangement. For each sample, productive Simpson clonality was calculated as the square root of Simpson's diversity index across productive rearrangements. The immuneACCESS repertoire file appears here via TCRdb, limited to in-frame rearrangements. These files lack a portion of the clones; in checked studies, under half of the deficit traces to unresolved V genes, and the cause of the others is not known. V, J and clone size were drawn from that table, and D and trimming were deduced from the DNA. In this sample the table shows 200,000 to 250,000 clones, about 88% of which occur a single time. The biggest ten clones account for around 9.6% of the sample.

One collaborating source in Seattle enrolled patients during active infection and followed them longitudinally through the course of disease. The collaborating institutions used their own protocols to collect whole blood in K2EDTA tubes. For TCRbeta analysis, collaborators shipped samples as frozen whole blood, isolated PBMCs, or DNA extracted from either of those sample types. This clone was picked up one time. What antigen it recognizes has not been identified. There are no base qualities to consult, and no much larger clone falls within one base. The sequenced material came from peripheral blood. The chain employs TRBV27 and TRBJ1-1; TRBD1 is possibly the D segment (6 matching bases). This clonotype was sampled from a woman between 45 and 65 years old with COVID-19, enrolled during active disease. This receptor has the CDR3 CASSLGRTANTEAFF. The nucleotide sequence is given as TGTGCCAGCAGTTTAGGCCGGACAGCGAACACTGAAGCTTTCTTT.